This paragraph covers one T cell receptor beta chain sequence. The antigen is not known. Germline V gene lookup returns CDR1 SNHLY and CDR2 FYNNEI. The CDR3 spans 14 residues. J gave up 7 bases and V 4 bases, and 10 bases lay outside the gene matches. These data are taken from a study of cytomegalovirus exposure and HLA in healthy donors. Points from the study as a whole: The CMV antigen specificity of a few CMV-associated chains was confirmed through in vitro analysis. Being productive about 87% or about 30% of the time was typical of most TCR beta V segments in an earlier analysis. Cytomegalovirus status was reportedly diagnosed by the classifier with high sensitivity and specificity.

Although they were nominally healthy when sampled, donors likely had unrecorded immune exposures. Both 60 Vbeta primers and 13 Jbeta primers went into the PCR. This table comes from immunoSEQ multiplex PCR, and its TCRdb copy is limited to in-frame clones, with some not included. The profile covers tens of thousands of clones, with roughly 72% appearing a single time and roughly 10% taken by the ten largest. Input material: PBMCs. The sequence was obtained from a woman between 40 and 55 years old in good health and CMV-seropositive. The V call is TRBV2, the J call TRBJ2-7; the match to TRBD2 covers 7 bases. The CDR3 reads CASSVAGALGEQYF. The CDR3 coding sequence is TGTGCCAGCAGTGTGGCGGGAGCACTCGGGGAGCAGTACTTC.